Below are 22 T cell receptor beta chains sequenced from a single sample in a study of identical twins. TCRdb processed the 5' RACE reads anew with MiXCR; each CDR3 protein has one entry. Here the sample spans fewer than 800,000 distinct CDR3 sequences, less than 9% being singletons. The same data also contributed to another study, on yellow fever vaccine responses in identical twins.

The specimen sequenced was PBMCs. These receptors were obtained from a woman aged 18-30 years in good health.

This clonotype was observed at least ten times. J is TRBJ1-1 and V is TRBV20-1; D ambiguous. V was cut by 0 bases and J by 1 base, with 9 bases left in between. The germline V gene encodes CDR1 DFQATT and CDR2 SNEGSKA (reference sequence). The CDR3 loop spans 14 amino acids. CDR3 nucleotides: TGCAGTGCTAGAGATGGATCTTCGAACACTGAAGCTTTCTTT. Translating it yields CSARDGSSNTEAFF.

The chain couples TRBV10-3 to TRBJ1-3, with D possibly being TRBD1 (6 bases). This CDR3 spans 14 amino acids. Trimming left V 6 bases short and J 4 bases short, with 13 bases between. CDR1 is ENHRY, CDR2 SYGVKD, per germline. In DNA, the CDR3 is TGTGCCATCAGCTCAACAGGGCCCGGAAACACCATATATTTT. Translation: CAISSTGPGNTIYF.

This clonotype was observed a handful of times. The V gene is TRBV9, the J gene TRBJ2-2, with TRBD1 matching 7 bases. Germline V CDR1 and CDR2: SGDLS, YYNGEE. V trimming: 3 bases; J trimming: 4 bases; junction bases outside the gene matches: 6. The CDR3 loop spans 15 amino acids. CDR3 protein: CASSAGTVATGELFF. CDR3 sequence (DNA): TGTGCCAGCAGCGCCGGGACAGTGGCCACCGGGGAGCTGTTTTTT.

The chain employs TRBV7-3 and TRBJ2-7; no clear D gene. The CDR3 spans 14 residues. Per the germline V gene, CDR1 is SGHTA and CDR2 is FQGTGA. The V gene lost 5 bases and the J gene lost 0 bases, with 11 bases spanning the gap. CDR3 region: CASSPGPLSYEQYF. The CDR3 bases are TGTGCCAGCAGCCCTGGTCCCCTCTCCTACGAGCAGTACTTC.

V gene TRBV7-8 combines with J gene TRBJ2-6; D is possibly TRBD1 (5 bases). Trimming took 5 bases from V and 16 from J, leaving 24 bases between them. The CDR3 is 15 residues long. Germline lookup yields CDR1 SGHVS and CDR2 FQNEAQ. This CDR3 reads CASSLTVGLGAILTF. Here the CDR3 DNA reads TGTGCCAGCAGCCTGACAGTGGGGCTTGGGGCCATTCTGACTTTC.

This clonotype was detected many times. The rearrangement uses TRBV11-2 and TRBJ2-3; 11 positions agree with TRBD1. V lost 5 bases, J lost 4 bases, and 5 bases stayed unmatched. Germline V gives CDR1 SGHAT, CDR2 FQNNGV. The CDR3 is made up of 15 amino acids. The CDR3 is CASSRTGGKADTQYF. DNA of the CDR3: TGTGCCAGCAGCCGGACAGGGGGCAAGGCAGATACGCAGTATTTT.

The chain uses TRBV5-5 and TRBJ1-5, with D maybe TRBD1 (6 bases). The CDR3 has 17 amino acids. V was trimmed by 4 bases and J by 3 bases, leaving 20 bases between them. The germline V gene has CDR1 SGHKS and CDR2 YYEKEE (reference sequence). CDR3 amino acids: CASSPGPGAGVNQPQHF. The CDR3 DNA reads TGTGCCAGCAGCCCGGGCCCGGGGGCGGGGGTCAATCAGCCCCAGCATTTT.

The chain links TRBV20-1 to TRBJ2-2; no reliable D call. V lost 5 bases to trimming and J lost 4 bases, with 20 bases between them. CDR3 size: 16 residues. Germline assignment: CDR1 DFQATT and CDR2 SNEGSKA (reference sequence). This CDR3 is CSAARWVGRGTGELFF. CDR3 nucleotides: TGCAGTGCTGCCCGTTGGGTAGGCCGAGGCACCGGGGAGCTGTTTTTT.

This clonotype was seen a few times. V usage is TRBV5-1 and J usage is TRBJ1-1, with TRBD1 matching 7 bases. This CDR3 comprises 14 residues. V was pared by 4 bases and J by 5 bases, with 8 bases of the junction left unmatched. The germline V gene has CDR1 SGHRS and CDR2 YFSETQ. Written as DNA, the CDR3 is TGCGCCAGCAGCCGTAGACAGGGAGAAACTGAAGCTTTCTTT. Translated, it gives CASSRRQGETEAFF.

In its sample, this clonotype was seen many times. The chain couples TRBV5-5 to TRBJ2-7; D may match TRBD1 or TRBD2 (5 bases each). The CDR3 loop spans 11 amino acids. CDR1 SGHKS and CDR2 YYEKEE come from the germline V gene (reference sequence). Trimming cost V 7 bases and J 1 base, with 6 bases left between them. CDR3 residues: CASGGSYEQYV. CDR3 nucleotides: TGTGCCAGCGGGGGTTCCTACGAGCAGTACGTC.

The chain couples TRBV28 to TRBJ2-5, with D possibly TRBD2 on 6 matching bases. The CDR3 totals 13 residues. The germline CDR1 and CDR2 sequences are MDHEN and SYDVKM. Trimming took off 5 bases at V and 10 bases at J, with 17 bases between the two ends. The CDR3 loop reads CASSLFPGTDQYF. The CDR3 coding sequence is TGTGCCAGCAGTCTGTTCCCAGGGACTGACCAGTACTTC.

In this sample, this clonotype turned up many times. The chain links TRBV10-3 to TRBJ2-3, with 8 bases that match TRBD1. Germline assignment: CDR1 ENHRY and CDR2 SYGVKD. J lost 5 bases, V lost 7 bases, and 8 bases had no gene match. The CDR3 is 14 amino acids. Here the CDR3 DNA reads TGTGCCATCAAATCGGACAGGGTTGGAGATACGCAGTATTTT. Translated, it gives CAIKSDRVGDTQYF.

This clonotype has ten or more counts. The gene calls are TRBV12-3 or TRBV12-4 and TRBJ2-5, with 7 bases matching TRBD2. V shed 3 bases, J shed 4 bases, and the junction held 5 bases outside the gene matches. CDR3 length: 14 residues. CDR3 in amino acids: CASSLVAGAETQYF. DNA for the CDR3: TGTGCCAGCAGTTTGGTCGCGGGAGCAGAGACCCAGTACTTC.

This clonotype was counted ten times or more. The chain links TRBV11-1 to TRBJ2-1, with 11 nucleotides matching TRBD1. The V gene end was trimmed by 4 bases and the J gene end by 5 bases; junction bases not matched to a gene: 7. This CDR3 has 16 residues. The germline CDR1 and CDR2 sequences are SGHAT and FQDESV (reference sequence). CDR3 sequence reads: CASSSSDRGRNNEQFF. CDR3 nucleotide sequence: TGTGCCAGCAGCTCGTCGGACAGGGGGCGAAACAATGAGCAGTTCTTC.

In its sample, this clonotype was seen a few times. The chain uses TRBV7-2 and TRBJ1-1; D is undetermined. From germline, CDR1 is SGHTA and CDR2 FQGNSA. The CDR3 loop spans 14 amino acids. The V and J ends lost 4 bases and 0 bases respectively, with 9 bases between them. The CDR3 sequence: CASSSRRMNTEAFF. In nucleotides, the CDR3 is TGTGCCAGCAGCTCGCGACGGATGAACACTGAAGCTTTCTTT.

This clonotype was found many times. This chain links TRBV24-1 with TRBJ2-6; D not certain. CDR1 and CDR2 from the germline V gene are KGHDR and SFDVKD. The CDR3 has 16 amino acids. V gave up 4 bases and J gave up 0 bases, with 9 bases separating them. The CDR3 sequence is CATSDRSYSGANVLTF. The CDR3 DNA reads as TGTGCCACCAGTGACCGAAGCTACTCTGGGGCCAACGTCCTGACTTTC.

The chain recombines TRBV9 with TRBJ2-1, with D possibly TRBD2 on 6 matching bases. The CDR3 contains 15 residues. Trimming took 3 bases from V and 0 from J, leaving 10 bases between them. Germline loops: CDR1 SGDLS, CDR2 YYNGEE. This CDR3 reads CASSGAGLSYNEQFF. The CDR3 nucleotides are TGTGCCAGCAGCGGGGCGGGGCTCTCCTACAATGAGCAGTTCTTC.

There are many counts of this clonotype. The chain recombines TRBV28 with TRBJ1-5, with TRBD1 matching 7 bases. This CDR3 contains 15 residues. Germline trimming cut 6 bases from V and 2 bases from J; bases unmatched to any gene: 7. The germline V gene encodes CDR1 MDHEN and CDR2 SYDVKM. The CDR3 bases are TGTGCCAGCAGCGCCCGGGACAGACGCAATCAGCCCCAGCATTTT. Amino acid sequence: CASSARDRRNQPQHF.

This clonotype has only a few counts. The rearrangement uses TRBV24-1 and TRBJ2-3; D unresolved. The germline V gene encodes CDR1 KGHDR and CDR2 SFDVKD. V was shortened by 7 bases and J by 3 bases, with 13 bases between the two germline ends. The CDR3 extends over 14 amino acids. The CDR3 spells CATRESWGTDTQYF. CDR3 coding DNA: TGTGCCACCAGAGAGTCCTGGGGAACAGATACGCAGTATTTT.

This clonotype was counted between two and nine times. Germline is not matched at one junction end, which may reflect a read error. The V and J genes are TRBV6-1 and TRBJ1-4; D might be TRBD1 (5 bases). Germline V gives CDR1 MNHNS, CDR2 SASEGT. The CDR3 sequence is 16 residues long. The CDR3 protein is CASGEETGATNEKLFF. CDR3 nucleotide sequence: TGTGCCAGCGGTGAAGAAACAGGTGCAACTAATGAAAAACTGTTTTTT.

This clonotype has ten or more counts. This rearrangement joins TRBV2 to TRBJ2-2; weak D call: TRBD1 (5 bases). Germline CDR1 and CDR2: SNHLY and FYNNEI. This CDR3 has 14 amino acids. V was cut by 6 bases and J by 1 base, with 9 bases left in between. CDR3 sequence: CASRTDRNTGELFF. In DNA, the CDR3 is TGTGCCAGCAGAACTGACAGGAACACCGGGGAGCTGTTTTTT.

This clonotype was seen only a few times. V usage is TRBV29-1 and J usage is TRBJ2-1, with 11 bases that match TRBD2. The CDR3 runs to 15 residues. Germline V CDR1 and CDR2: SQVTM, ANQGSEA. V lost 3 bases, J lost 7 bases, and 8 bases stayed unmatched. The DNA of the CDR3 is TGCAGCGTTGATTCTAGCGGGGGGCCGAGGAATGAGCAGTTCTTC. It codes for CSVDSSGGPRNEQFF.